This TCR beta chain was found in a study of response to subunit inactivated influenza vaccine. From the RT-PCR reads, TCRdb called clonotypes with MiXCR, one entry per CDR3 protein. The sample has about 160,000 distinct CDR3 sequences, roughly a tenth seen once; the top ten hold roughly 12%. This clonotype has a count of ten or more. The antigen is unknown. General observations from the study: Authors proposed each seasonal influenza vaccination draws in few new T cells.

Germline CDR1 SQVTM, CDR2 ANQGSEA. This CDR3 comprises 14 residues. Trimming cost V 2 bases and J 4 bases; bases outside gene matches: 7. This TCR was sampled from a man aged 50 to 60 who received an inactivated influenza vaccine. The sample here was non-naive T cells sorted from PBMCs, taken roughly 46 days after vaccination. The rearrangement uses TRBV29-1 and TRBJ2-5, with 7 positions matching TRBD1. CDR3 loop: CSVETGTAGETQYF. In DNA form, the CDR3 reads TGCAGCGTTGAAACCGGGACAGCAGGAGAGACCCAGTACTTC.